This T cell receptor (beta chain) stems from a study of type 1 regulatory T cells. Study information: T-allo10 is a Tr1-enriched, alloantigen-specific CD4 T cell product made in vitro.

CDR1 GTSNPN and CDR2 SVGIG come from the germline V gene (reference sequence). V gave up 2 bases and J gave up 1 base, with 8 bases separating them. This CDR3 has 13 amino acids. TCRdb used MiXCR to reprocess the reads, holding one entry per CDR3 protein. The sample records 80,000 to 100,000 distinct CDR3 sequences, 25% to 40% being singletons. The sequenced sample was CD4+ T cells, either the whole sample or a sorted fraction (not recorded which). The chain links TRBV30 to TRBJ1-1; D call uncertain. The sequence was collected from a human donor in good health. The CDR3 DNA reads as TGTGCCTGGAGTTGGCGGCCGAACACTGAAGCTTTCTTT. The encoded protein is CAWSWRPNTEAFF.